This T cell receptor (beta chain) was obtained from a study of metastatic and nonmetastatic thyroid tumors. Study conclusions and caveats: Relative to benign nodules, malignant thyroid tumors were reportedly characterized by significantly elevated TCR beta diversity in blood and tumor.

Each patient went into thyroid surgery without having received any treatment. Methods used by the authors: The study's classifier, a distant-metastasis tool for papillary thyroid cancer, was built using CDR3 differences across clinicopathological groups. TCRdb called clones again from the PCR reads with MiXCR. The V and J calls shown here were made by TCRdb, not taken from the authors' results. The repertoire holds approximately 21,000 clones, with around 28% as singletons. CDR3 length: 15 residues. V dropped 4 bases and J dropped 7; count of bases not matched to a gene: 5. Looked up from germline, CDR1 is MRHNA and CDR2 is SNTAGT. This clone was picked up a small number of times. The antigen is unknown.

The sequence was collected from a female donor with papillary thyroid cancer or a benign thyroid nodule (not recorded which). Some clones in this sample may be carry-over from other donors' samples. The sample consisted of tumor tissue. The V call is TRBV6-4, the J call TRBJ2-3; 13 positions match TRBD2. The CDR3 coding sequence is TGTGCCAGCAGTGGCGGGACTAGCGGGGCATATACGCAGTATTTT. It specifies CASSGGTSGAYTQYF.